This TCR beta chain was sequenced during a study of CD8 T cells in ankylosing spondylitis. General study findings and limits: Disease-linked clones proved CD8+ and comparatively uncommon in peripheral blood. As reported, disease-linked clones showed significant enrichment in matched ankylosing spondylitis synovial fluid.

V was pared by 4 bases and J by 3 bases, with 6 bases of the junction left unmatched. The CDR3 has 15 residues. CDR1 and CDR2 from the germline V gene are SGHKS and YYEKEE (reference sequence). Libraries of TCR beta came from quantitative 5'-RACE with molecular barcodes. TCRdb re-called the 5' RACE reads with MiXCR, one entry per CDR3 protein. The table lists 300,000 to 400,000 distinct CDR3 sequences, around 10% of them singletons. This clonotype was counted at least ten times. Its matching antigen is unknown. The sequence came from a female donor with ankylosing spondylitis or in good health (not recorded which). The sample consisted of blood, either unsorted or a sorted T cell fraction (not recorded which). The V gene is TRBV5-5, the J gene TRBJ2-1, with TRBD2 identical over 8 bases. CDR3 sequence reads: CASSRGGTNYNEQFF. The CDR3 nucleotides read TGTGCCAGCAGCCGGGGGGGGACTAACTACAATGAGCAGTTCTTC.